These 19 T cell receptor beta chains came from one sample sequenced in a study of shared clonotypes between healthy human individuals (dated by TCRdb to about 2020). Libraries were made using the immunoSEQ multiplex PCR assay. TCRdb's version of the immuneACCESS table is confined to in-frame rearrangements and falls short of the full clone set. An unresolved V gene accounts for under half of the shortfall where checked; the remainder is of unknown origin. This sample lists roughly 2.2 million clones; 85% to 95% were detected once. The ten largest clones represent 0.35% to 0.5% of the sample. The sequenced sample was naive CD4+ T cells from PBMCs. The sample's cell subset or site label is to be understood as: CD45RA+ positively selected. These TCRs come from a man aged 18 to 35 in good health. Some clones in this sample may be carry-over from other donors' samples.

The chain recombines TRBV28 with TRBJ2-6, with a possible D match to TRBD2 (5 bases). Germline-derived CDR1 and CDR2 are MDHEN and SYDVKM. This CDR3 region has 17 residues. Trimming took 8 bases from V and 0 from J, leaving 17 bases between them. CDR3 residues: CASVSGGPPSGANVLTF. The CDR3 DNA reads as TGTGCCAGCGTTAGTGGAGGCCCTCCCTCTGGGGCCAACGTCCTGACTTTC.

Written as DNA, the CDR3 is TGTGCCAGCAGTCGTCTCCAGGGGGCGTTGGAGACCCAGTACTTC. Translating it yields CASSRLQGALETQYF. The chain employs TRBV2 and TRBJ2-5, with 8 bases matching TRBD1. V was clipped by 5 bases and J by 5 bases; unmatched bases: 10. This CDR3 contains 15 residues. Germline CDR1 SNHLY, CDR2 FYNNEI.

The chain employs TRBV28 and TRBJ2-7; D may be TRBD1 (6 bases). The CDR3 spans 16 residues. V lost 6 bases and J 0 bases, leaving 18 bases between the germline ends. CDR1 and CDR2 from the germline V gene are MDHEN and SYDVKM. CDR3 region: CASSLTRGSFSYEQYF. The CDR3 DNA reads as TGTGCCAGCAGCCTCACAAGGGGGTCCTTCTCCTACGAGCAGTACTTC.

The V and J genes are TRBV2 and TRBJ2-1; TRBD1 agrees at 7 bases. The V gene's germline CDR1 is SNHLY and CDR2 FYNNEI. The CDR3 totals 15 residues. V lost 2 bases, J lost 8 bases, and 9 bases stayed unmatched. The CDR3 is CASSEMGDRWDEQFF. As DNA, the CDR3 is TGTGCCAGCAGTGAAATGGGGGACAGATGGGATGAGCAGTTCTTC.

The gene calls are TRBV30 and TRBJ1-5; 7 nucleotides agree with TRBD1. Looked up from germline, CDR1 is GTSNPN and CDR2 is SVGIG (reference sequence). V lost 3 bases, J lost 4 bases, and 9 bases stayed unmatched. The CDR3 covers 15 residues. CDR3 coding DNA: TGTGCCTGGAGCGCAGGGACAGTCCCTAATCAGCCCCAGCATTTT. Translating it yields CAWSAGTVPNQPQHF.

J is TRBJ1-1 and V is TRBV7-3; D call uncertain. The CDR3 has 15 amino acids. In germline, CDR1 is SGHTA, CDR2 FQGTGA. Trimming stripped 5 bases from V and 1 base from J, with 14 bases between. The CDR3 is CASSPLSGANTEAFF. The CDR3 DNA sequence: TGTGCCAGCAGCCCCCTTTCGGGCGCGAACACTGAAGCTTTCTTT.

This clone is a singleton in its sample. This chain connects TRBV11-3 to TRBJ2-1; D is perhaps TRBD2 (5 bases). Per the germline V gene, CDR1 is SGHNT and CDR2 is YENEEA. The CDR3 covers 13 residues. Trimming took off 6 bases at V and 7 bases at J, with 13 bases between the two ends. CDR3 nucleotide sequence: TGTGCCAGCAGGGGTTCGGGGAGAAATGAGCAGTTCTTC. Translated, it gives CASRGSGRNEQFF.

About this clone itself: The same CDR3 arises from other DNA sequences in this sample as well. This CDR3 reads CASSLPGNTGELFF. DNA of the CDR3: TGTGCCAGCAGCCTCCCGGGGAACACCGGGGAGCTGTTTTTT. This chain connects TRBV11-2 to TRBJ2-2; D is unclear. The ends were cut back, 5 bases at V and 1 base at J, with 8 bases in the middle. This CDR3 has 14 residues. Germline CDR1 reads SGHAT; CDR2 reads FQNNGV.

The genes are TRBV2 and TRBJ1-1; TRBD1 agrees at 9 bases. In germline, CDR1 is SNHLY, CDR2 FYNNEI. The trim removed 6 bases at V and 7 bases at J, leaving 9 bases unmatched. CDR3 length: 14 residues. The CDR3 DNA is TGTGCCAGCAGCCTTGTACAGGGGGCGATTGAAGCTTTCTTT. Residues: CASSLVQGAIEAFF.

The J gene is TRBJ2-5, the V gene TRBV7-3; TRBD2 matches 10 bases. CDR3 size: 16 residues. The germline V gene has CDR1 SGHTA and CDR2 FQGTGA. Trimming removed 5 bases from V and 1 base from J; junction bases left unmatched: 7. This CDR3 is CASSLQRGGVQETQYF. The CDR3, as DNA: TGTGCCAGCAGCCTTCAGCGGGGGGGCGTCCAAGAGACCCAGTACTTC.

This clone came up once. V gene TRBV6-1 combines with J gene TRBJ2-1, with 10 bases lining up with TRBD2. This CDR3 spans 15 amino acids. V trimming: 6 bases; J trimming: 8 bases; junction bases outside the gene matches: 10. Germline V gene data show CDR1 as MNHNS and CDR2 as SASEGT. The CDR3 region is CASRLERGGTYEQFF. In DNA form, the CDR3 reads TGTGCCAGCAGACTGGAGCGGGGGGGAACATATGAGCAGTTCTTC.

Written as DNA, the CDR3 is TGTGCCAGTAGTTACCGGGACGGCTCCTACGAGCAGTACTTC. Its protein is CASSYRDGSYEQYF. J is TRBJ2-7 and V is TRBV19, with D perhaps being TRBD1 or TRBD2 (5 bases each). Germline loops: CDR1 LNHDA, CDR2 SQIVND (reference sequence). V was pared by 5 bases and J by 0 bases, with 11 bases between. This CDR3 comprises 14 residues.

The V call is TRBV6-5, the J call TRBJ1-2, with a possible D match to TRBD1 (6 bases). Looked up from germline, CDR1 is MNHEY and CDR2 is SVGAGI. The CDR3 covers 13 residues. The V end was cut by 8 bases, the J end by 6 bases, with 16 bases between. The CDR3 DNA reads as TGTGCCAGCCGGGGGCCCTCTCGGGATGGCTACACCTTC. It is translated as CASRGPSRDGYTF.

This sequence joins TRBV18 and TRBJ1-3, with a tentative D call TRBD1 (6 bases). CDR1 and CDR2 (germline): KGHSH, LQKENI. The V gene lost 3 bases and the J gene lost 4 bases, with 13 bases spanning the gap. CDR3 size: 15 residues. This chain's CDR3 is CASSPLGTTGNTIYF. The CDR3 DNA follows: TGTGCCAGCTCACCCCTTGGGACAACCGGAAACACCATATATTTT.

V usage is TRBV28 and J usage is TRBJ1-1, with 8 bases that match TRBD1. The CDR3 runs 14 residues. The germline gives CDR1 MDHEN, CDR2 SYDVKM. V shed 5 bases, J shed 4 bases, and the junction held 6 bases outside the gene matches. The CDR3 nucleotides are TGTGCCAGCAGTCTTAGGACAGGGAGCACTGAAGCTTTCTTT. Translated: CASSLRTGSTEAFF.

The chain uses TRBV4-2 and TRBJ2-7; TRBD1 matches at 9 bases. Per germline, CDR1 LGHNA and CDR2 YNFKEQ. Losses at the gene ends were 2 bases for V and 6 bases for J; bases not matched to a gene: 8. CDR3 length: 15 residues. This CDR3 reads CASSQYTGGDPEQYF. CDR3 coding DNA: TGTGCCAGCAGCCAATATACAGGGGGCGACCCCGAGCAGTACTTC.

The chain joins TRBV9 to TRBJ2-1; TRBD2 matches 8 bases. Per germline, CDR1 SGDLS and CDR2 YYNGEE. The junction had 15 bases not matched to a gene; V was cut back by 0 bases and J by 7 bases. CDR3 length equals 18 residues. The CDR3 DNA sequence: TGTGCCAGCAGCGTAGAGGGTAGCGGGACGGGGTGGATTAATGAGCAGTTCTTC. This gives the protein CASSVEGSGTGWINEQFF.

The CDR3 coding sequence is TGTGCCAGCAGTTTAACCGGGAACTCTGGAAACACCATATATTTT. Protein: CASSLTGNSGNTIYF. The V gene is TRBV28, the J gene TRBJ1-3; D gene unclear. This CDR3 is 15 amino acids long. With 2 bases removed from V and 0 bases from J, the gap between germline ends came to 8 bases. Germline assignment: CDR1 MDHEN and CDR2 SYDVKM.

The rearrangement uses TRBV18 and TRBJ2-2; 11 bases fit TRBD1. From germline, CDR1 is KGHSH and CDR2 LQKENI. J gave up 7 bases and V 4 bases, and 8 bases lay outside the gene matches. CDR3 length equals 16 residues. CDR3: CASSRAGQGADGELFF. In DNA, the CDR3 is TGTGCCAGCTCACGGGCAGGACAGGGGGCCGACGGGGAGCTGTTTTTT.